This record looks at one T cell receptor (beta chain) sequence and its context. Sequenced by immunoSEQ multiplex PCR; TCRdb stores in-frame clones only, minus some. The table has about 510,000 clones, around 79% seen once. The germline CDR1 and CDR2 sequences are MNHNY and SVGAGI (reference sequence). The CDR3 is made up of 15 amino acids. V lost 6 bases, J lost 0 bases, and 5 bases stayed unmatched. This entry comes from a study of shared clonotypes between healthy human individuals. The V call is TRBV6-6, the J call TRBJ1-3, with TRBD1 matching over 7 bases. The TCR was taken from a woman aged 35 to 49 in good health. Some clones in this sample may be carry-over from other donors' samples. Input material: PBMCs. The CDR3 DNA sequence: TGTGCCAGCAGAGAAACAGGGGCCTCTGGAAACACCATATATTTT. Encoded protein: CASRETGASGNTIYF.